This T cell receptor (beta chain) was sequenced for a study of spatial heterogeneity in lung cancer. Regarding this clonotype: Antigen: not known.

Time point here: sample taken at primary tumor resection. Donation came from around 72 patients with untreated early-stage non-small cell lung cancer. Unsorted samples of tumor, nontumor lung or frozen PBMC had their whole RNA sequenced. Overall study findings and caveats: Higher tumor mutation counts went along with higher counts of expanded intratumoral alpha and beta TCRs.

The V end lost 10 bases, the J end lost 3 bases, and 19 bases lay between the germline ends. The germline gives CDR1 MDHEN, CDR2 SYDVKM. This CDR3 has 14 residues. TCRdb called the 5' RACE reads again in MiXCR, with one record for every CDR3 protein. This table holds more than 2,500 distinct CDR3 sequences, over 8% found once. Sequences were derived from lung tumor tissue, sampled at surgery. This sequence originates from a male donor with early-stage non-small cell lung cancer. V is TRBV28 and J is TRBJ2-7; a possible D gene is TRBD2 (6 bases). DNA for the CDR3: TGTGCCACCACCGGGAGCCAACAACGCTACGAGCAGTACTTC. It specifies CATTGSQQRYEQYF.